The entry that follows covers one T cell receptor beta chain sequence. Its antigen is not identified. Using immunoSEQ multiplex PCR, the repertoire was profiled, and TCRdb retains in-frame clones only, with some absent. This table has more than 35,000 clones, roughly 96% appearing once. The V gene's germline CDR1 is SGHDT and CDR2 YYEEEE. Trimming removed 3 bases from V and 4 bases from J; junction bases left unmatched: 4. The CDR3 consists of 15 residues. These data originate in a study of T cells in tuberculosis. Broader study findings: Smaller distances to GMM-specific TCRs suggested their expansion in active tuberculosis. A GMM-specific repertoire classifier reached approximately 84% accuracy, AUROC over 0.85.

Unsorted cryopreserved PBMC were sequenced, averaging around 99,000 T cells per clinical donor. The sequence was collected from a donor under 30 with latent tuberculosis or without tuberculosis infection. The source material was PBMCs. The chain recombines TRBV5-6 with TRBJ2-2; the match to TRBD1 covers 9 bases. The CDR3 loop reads CASSYNRGLTGELFF. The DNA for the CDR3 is TGTGCCAGCAGCTACAACAGGGGGCTCACCGGGGAGCTGTTTTTT.